These 11 T cell receptor beta chains were all obtained from the same sample, sequenced in a study of tumor and adjacent non-tumor tissue in lung cancer. The library came from three nested PCR rounds adapted from ARM-PCR protocols. MiXCR, run by TCRdb on the multiplex PCR reads, gives a single entry per CDR3 protein. The table has 120,000 to 150,000 distinct CDR3 sequences, approximately 70% seen once. No cell sorting was done before RNA was extracted from the tissue. Sequenced: lung tumor tissue. These receptors originate from a man in his fifties or sixties with small cell lung cancer.

Turning to this clonotype: Being one base from a much bigger clone, this may be a read error. DNA for the CDR3: TGTGCCAGCAGGCGGGAGGGAAGATATGGCTACACCTTC. Protein sequence: CASRREGRYGYTF. The chain joins TRBV6-2 or TRBV6-3 to TRBJ1-2; D remains ambiguous. The CDR3 runs 13 residues. V lost 6 bases and J 5 bases, leaving 13 bases between the germline ends. Per germline, CDR1 MNHEY and CDR2 SVGEGT.

This clonotype was recorded a few times. The rearrangement joins TRBV4-1 to TRBJ2-3; 8 bases are shared with TRBD1. The V and J ends lost 6 bases and 6 bases, in that order; junction bases with no gene match: 5. This CDR3 is 13 amino acids long. Germline CDR1 reads MGHRA; CDR2 reads YSYEKL. The CDR3, as DNA: TGCGCCAGCAGACTACAGGGGGGCGATACGCAGTATTTT. It translates to CASRLQGGDTQYF.

This clonotype was seen only a few times. The V call is TRBV2, the J call TRBJ1-1; no definite D call. The CDR3 totals 13 residues. Trimming pared 7 bases from V and 5 bases from J, leaving 14 bases between. Germline values: CDR1 SNHLY, CDR2 FYNNEI. This CDR3 reads CASTRAGGTEAFF. CDR3 in DNA: TGTGCCAGCACTCGGGCGGGAGGTACTGAAGCTTTCTTT.

As regards this clonotype: A much bigger clone sits one base away, suggesting this may be a read error. The genes are TRBV20-1 and TRBJ2-4; 7 positions agree with TRBD1. V lost 3 bases to trimming and J lost 8 bases; unmatched junction nucleotides: 10. Germline V gene data show CDR1 as DFQATT and CDR2 as SNEGSKA (reference sequence). The CDR3 extends over 14 amino acids. Written as DNA, the CDR3 is TGCAGTGCTAGGGGTGAGGGGGCAGGGGACATTCAGTACTTC. It is translated as CSARGEGAGDIQYF.

This clonotype has a count of ten or more. The CDR3: CSASRADTQYF. The DNA for the CDR3 is TGCAGTGCTAGCAGGGCAGATACGCAGTATTTT. The chain employs TRBV20-1 and TRBJ2-3, with TRBD1 as a possible D gene (5 bases). CDR1 and CDR2 (germline): DFQATT, SNEGSKA (reference sequence). The CDR3 has 11 residues. V dropped 3 bases and J dropped 4 bases, with 5 bases sitting between them.

This clonotype was recorded a few times. The CDR3 loop is CASSFRTGMRDSPLHF. The CDR3 bases are TGCGCCAGCAGCTTTCGGACGGGAATGAGGGATTCACCCCTCCACTTT. This chain uses TRBV5-1 with TRBJ1-6; D gene uncertain. With 2 bases removed from V and 8 bases from J, the gap between germline ends came to 17 bases. The germline CDR1 and CDR2 sequences are SGHRS and YFSETQ. The CDR3 sequence is 16 residues long.

Concerning this clonotype: A junction boundary mismatches the germline segment, possibly from a read error. The chain uses TRBV7-9 and TRBJ2-1; 7 bases agree with TRBD1. The CDR3 loop spans 16 amino acids. Germline assignment: CDR1 SEHNR and CDR2 FQNEAQ (reference sequence). Here the CDR3 DNA reads TGTGCCAGCAGCTTTTCGACAGGGAGCTCCTACAAAGAGCAGTTCTTC. Protein: CASSFSTGSSYKEQFF.

To note about this clonotype: A much more abundant neighbour one base away suggests this may be a read error. The chain couples TRBV20-1 to TRBJ2-7; 7 bases agree with TRBD2. The CDR3 totals 13 residues. From germline, CDR1 is DFQATT and CDR2 SNEGSKA (reference sequence). The CDR3 protein is CSAGRGEGYKQYF. As DNA, the CDR3 is TGCAGTGCTGGGAGGGGAGAGGGCTACAAGCAGTACTTC.

The chain joins TRBV20-1 to TRBJ2-3, with 9 bases that match TRBD2. The CDR3 loop spans 15 amino acids. Unmatched junction bases numbered 6, after V lost 0 bases and J lost 5 bases. The V gene's germline CDR1 is DFQATT and CDR2 SNEGSKA (reference sequence). CDR3 coding DNA: TGCAGTGCTAGAGATATAGCGGGAGTTCGAGATACGCAGTATTTT. Encoded protein: CSARDIAGVRDTQYF.

This chain joins TRBV6-2 or TRBV6-3 and TRBJ2-1, with 13 bases matching TRBD2. The junction had 6 bases not matched to a gene; V was cut back by 6 bases and J by 7 bases. The CDR3 loop spans 15 amino acids. Germline V CDR1 and CDR2: MNHEY, SVGEGT. DNA for the CDR3: TGTGCCAGCAGCTCTGGACTAGCGGGAGTTAATGAGCAGTTCTTC. Protein: CASSSGLAGVNEQFF.

The J gene is TRBJ2-2, the V gene TRBV5-1, with unresolved D. The CDR3 contains 16 residues. The V and J ends lost 7 bases and 4 bases respectively, with 20 bases between them. CDR1 SGHRS and CDR2 YFSETQ come from the germline V gene. CDR3 sequence reads: CASSSSPDGFTGELFF. CDR3 in DNA: TGCGCCAGCTCCTCCTCCCCCGACGGTTTCACCGGGGAGCTGTTTTTT.